The T cell receptor (beta chain) under discussion was sequenced for a study of T cell responses to AZD1222 COVID-19 vaccine. Broader study findings: Regions 160-218 and 743-854 held dominance among vaccine-associated CD4 TCRs, which spanned spike.

Trimming removed 4 bases from V and 0 bases from J; junction bases left unmatched: 4. Germline V gene data show CDR1 as MNHNS and CDR2 as SASEGT. The CDR3 sequence is 18 residues long. On this clone itself: Its matching antigen is unknown.

Assay: immunoSEQ multiplex PCR; the TCRdb copy retains only in-frame clones and omits some. The sample includes about 140,000 clones, roughly 92% of them seen just once. The rearrangement joins TRBV6-1 to TRBJ2-6; TRBD2 matches 12 bases. The starting material was peripheral blood, obtained on day 0 of AZD1222 vaccination. The sequence came from an adult in good health. The CDR3 protein is CASSVRTSGNSGANVLTF. The CDR3 DNA sequence: TGTGCCAGCAGTGTCCGGACTAGCGGGAACTCTGGGGCCAACGTCCTGACTTTC.